This entry lists 30 T cell receptor beta chains sequenced from one sample in a study of blood T cell repertoires in COVID-19. Only in-frame clones appear in the TCRdb table, and some are missing; sequencing was by immunoSEQ multiplex PCR. The sample lists over 450,000 clones; roughly 89% were seen once. Sample: peripheral blood. These receptors were obtained from a woman in her forties or fifties with COVID-19, enrolled during active disease.

V and J are TRBV3-1 (or the pseudogene TRBV3-2) and TRBJ1-2; D remains ambiguous. V was pared by 5 bases and J by 6 bases, with 10 bases between. CDR1 is LGHDT and CDR2 is YNNKEL in the germline V gene (reference sequence). This CDR3 contains 12 residues. CDR3 sequence: CASSEVSHGYTF. The CDR3 nucleotides are TGTGCCAGCAGCGAGGTTTCGCATGGCTACACCTTC.

The CDR3 loop is CASSGTGMSDEQFF. CDR3 nucleotides: TGTGCCAGCTCTGGGACAGGGATGTCGGATGAGCAGTTCTTC. This sequence joins TRBV7-8 and TRBJ2-1, with 9 bases that match TRBD1. Germline CDR1 reads SGHVS; CDR2 reads FQNEAQ. CDR3 length equals 14 residues. Trimming at V came to 8 bases and at J to 8 bases, leaving 10 bases not matched to a gene.

This chain connects TRBV4-2 to TRBJ1-2; the D is unclear. V dropped 1 base and J dropped 4 bases, with 7 bases sitting between them. This CDR3 has 13 amino acids. Germline V gene data show CDR1 as LGHNA and CDR2 as YNFKEQ. In DNA form, the CDR3 reads TGTGCCAGCAGCCAAGGAACGGGCTATGGCTACACCTTC. This encodes CASSQGTGYGYTF.

V usage is TRBV5-4 and J usage is TRBJ1-1; TRBD1 matches 7 bases. Germline lookup yields CDR1 SGHNT and CDR2 YYREEE (reference sequence). The V segment lost 0 bases and the J segment 5 bases; nucleotides outside the gene matches: 7. The CDR3 is made up of 15 amino acids. CDR3 protein: CASSLVGQGVTEAFF. The CDR3 DNA reads TGTGCCAGCAGCTTGGTAGGCCAGGGGGTTACTGAAGCTTTCTTT.

The chain links TRBV12-3 or TRBV12-4 to TRBJ1-2; D possibly corresponds to TRBD1 (6 bases). This CDR3 is built from 12 residues. The ends were cut back, 5 bases at V and 3 bases at J, with 7 bases in the middle. The CDR3 spells CASSRTDYGYTF. The CDR3, as DNA: TGTGCCAGCAGTCGGACAGACTATGGCTACACCTTC.

The CDR3 region is CASQQRGSPGELFF. The CDR3 DNA follows: TGCGCCAGCCAACAGCGGGGATCCCCCGGGGAGCTGTTTTTT. The chain carries TRBV10-1 and TRBJ2-2, with 7 positions matching TRBD2. Germline V CDR1 and CDR2: WNHNN, SYGVQD (reference sequence). The CDR3 is made up of 14 amino acids. V was clipped by 8 bases and J by 6 bases; unmatched bases: 9.

Comment on this clone: Compared with germline, one end of the junction differs, possibly owing to a read error. The chain is built from TRBV18 and TRBJ1-1, with 7 bases aligning to TRBD1. Germline-derived CDR1 and CDR2 are KGHSH and LQKENI. CDR3 length: 13 amino acids. CDR3 region: CASSPDREGGRLF. CDR3 coding DNA: TGTGCCAGCTCTCCCGACAGGGAAGGGGGCCGACTCTTT.

The chain is built from TRBV5-6 and TRBJ1-2; 7 bases line up with TRBD1. With V trimmed by 1 base and J by 6 bases, 12 bases remained unmatched. Germline V gives CDR1 SGHDT, CDR2 YYEEEE. The CDR3 has 16 amino acids. Here the CDR3 DNA reads TGTGCCAGCAGCTTGTTGCCAGGGGGTATTGAAAATGGCTACACCTTC. It is translated as CASSLLPGGIENGYTF.

The gene calls are TRBV6-6 and TRBJ1-4; possibly TRBD1 for D (5 bases). V lost 7 bases to trimming and J lost 9 bases, with 18 bases between them. Germline V gene lookup returns CDR1 MNHNY and CDR2 SVGAGI (reference sequence). The CDR3 has 14 amino acids. CDR3 bases: TGTGCCAGCACCAGGGAAGGGGTTGTGAAAAAACTGTTTTTT. Protein product: CASTREGVVKKLFF.

A word on this clone: Other DNA sequences in the same sample also yield this CDR3. The J gene is TRBJ1-6, the V gene TRBV6-5; 10 nucleotides line up with TRBD1. J was trimmed by 7 bases and V by 5 bases; bases with no gene match: 2. The germline V gene has CDR1 MNHEY and CDR2 SVGAGI. This CDR3 has 14 residues. CDR3 amino acids: CASSPGQGNSPLHF. The CDR3 DNA sequence: TGTGCCAGCAGTCCGGGACAGGGGAATTCACCCCTCCACTTT.

CDR3 in amino acids: CASSVIRGRTDTQYF. CDR3 nucleotides: TGTGCCAGCAGCGTCATCAGGGGGCGCACAGATACGCAGTATTTT. The V gene is TRBV9, the J gene TRBJ2-3, with TRBD1 identical over 8 bases. This CDR3 has 15 residues. The V gene's germline CDR1 is SGDLS and CDR2 YYNGEE. V trimming: 2 bases; J trimming: 1 base; junction bases outside the gene matches: 3.

This chain connects TRBV5-1 to TRBJ2-3; 10 positions agree with TRBD1. The CDR3 has 15 amino acids. V dropped 4 bases and J dropped 4; count of bases not matched to a gene: 6. From germline, CDR1 is SGHRS and CDR2 YFSETQ. The CDR3 protein is CASSSKTGGADTQYF. The CDR3 DNA reads TGCGCCAGCAGCAGCAAGACAGGGGGCGCAGATACGCAGTATTTT.

The gene calls are TRBV5-1 and TRBJ1-2; possible D gene TRBD1, 5 bases. V was trimmed by 4 bases and J by 8 bases, leaving 12 bases between them. CDR3 size: 12 residues. The germline gives CDR1 SGHRS, CDR2 YFSETQ. The CDR3 nucleotides are TGCGCCAGCAGCGCGACAGACTCCGGCTACACCTTC. Its translation: CASSATDSGYTF.

This chain connects TRBV3-1 (or the pseudogene TRBV3-2) to TRBJ2-7; the D gene is possibly TRBD1 (5 bases). The CDR3 loop spans 15 amino acids. Germline V CDR1 and CDR2: LGHDT, YNNKEL (reference sequence). V lost 4 bases and J lost 0, with 13 bases in between. The CDR3 DNA sequence: TGTGCCAGCAGCCCGGAAGGGGAAAGCTCCTACGAGCAGTACTTC. This codes for CASSPEGESSYEQYF.

The rearrangement joins TRBV11-2 to TRBJ1-6; a weak D match, TRBD1 (6 bases). Germline CDR1 is SGHAT and CDR2 is FQNNGV. The ends were cut back, 3 bases at V and 5 bases at J, with 11 bases in the middle. This CDR3 has 15 amino acids. The CDR3: CASSFSTGNNSPLHF. The CDR3 DNA is TGTGCCAGCAGCTTCAGCACAGGGAATAATTCACCCCTCCACTTT.

The chain joins TRBV5-1 to TRBJ1-1; 7 positions match TRBD1. The CDR3 spans 15 residues. The trim removed 4 bases at V and 1 base at J, leaving 7 bases unmatched. In germline, CDR1 is SGHRS, CDR2 YFSETQ. The CDR3 sequence is CASSLQGKGNTEAFF. The CDR3 DNA sequence: TGCGCCAGCAGCCTACAGGGGAAAGGGAACACTGAAGCTTTCTTT.

Details on this clone: Other nucleotide sequences from this sample produce the same CDR3. The V gene is TRBV2, the J gene TRBJ1-2; a weak D match, TRBD1 (5 bases). CDR3 length equals 13 residues. V was pared by 0 bases and J by 8 bases, with 10 bases between. Germline assignment: CDR1 SNHLY and CDR2 FYNNEI. CDR3 coding DNA: TGTGCCAGCAGTGAAGCCTTGACAGTGGGCTACACCTTC. This codes for CASSEALTVGYTF. The full variable domain, rest sourced from reference TRBV2 and TRBJ1-2, is EPEVTQTPSHQVTQMGQEVILRCVPISNHLYFYWYRQILGQKVEFLVSFYNNEISEKSEIFDDQFSVERPDGSNFTLKIRSTKLEDSAMYFCASSEALTVGYTFGSGTRLTVV.

V usage is TRBV5-4 and J usage is TRBJ1-3; TRBD1 might be the D (5 bases). Trimming pared 4 bases from V and 0 bases from J, leaving 20 bases between. The CDR3 contains 18 residues. Per the germline V gene, CDR1 is SGHNT and CDR2 is YYREEE (reference sequence). CDR3: CASSDGVPRASSGNTIYF. CDR3 DNA sequence: TGTGCCAGCAGCGATGGAGTCCCCAGGGCTAGCTCTGGAAACACCATATATTTT.

CDR3 DNA: TGTGCCAGCAGCCCAAGTGGGGCCCGCCAAGAGACCCAGTACTTC. This sequence encodes CASSPSGARQETQYF. This chain uses TRBV3-1 (or the pseudogene TRBV3-2) with TRBJ2-5; tentatively, D is TRBD1 (5 bases). The V gene lost 4 bases and the J gene lost 1 base, with 13 bases spanning the gap. Looked up from germline, CDR1 is LGHDT and CDR2 is YNNKEL (reference sequence). This CDR3 has 15 residues.

The chain combines TRBV27 with TRBJ1-2, with D unresolved. The CDR3 is 14 residues long. Looked up from germline, CDR1 is MNHEY and CDR2 is SMNVEV (reference sequence). V was cut by 6 bases and J by 8 bases, with 19 bases left in between. The CDR3 nucleotides are TGTGCCAGCAGCCCACCCGGGTACTCGAGCGGCTACACCTTC. Translating gives CASSPPGYSSGYTF.

The rearrangement links TRBV5-1 to TRBJ1-4, with TRBD1 as a possible D gene (6 bases). V shed 10 bases and J shed 6 bases, with 13 bases lying between them. From germline, CDR1 is SGHRS and CDR2 YFSETQ. This CDR3 has 12 residues. The CDR3 DNA follows: TGCGCCTCTCGGGCAGGGGATGAAAAACTGTTTTTT. It codes for CASRAGDEKLFF.

The V and J genes are TRBV28 and TRBJ1-2; D is ambiguous. CDR3 length: 15 residues. V lost 0 bases and J 6 bases, leaving 14 bases between the germline ends. The germline V gene encodes CDR1 MDHEN and CDR2 SYDVKM. The CDR3 region is CASSLWARRGNGYTF. The CDR3 DNA reads TGTGCCAGCAGTTTATGGGCTCGGCGAGGGAATGGCTACACCTTC.

The chain uses TRBV6-5 and TRBJ1-1; TRBD1 might be the D (5 bases). Germline CDR1 MNHEY, CDR2 SVGAGI. The length of the CDR3 is 13 residues. Trimming shortened V by 6 bases and J by 4 bases, and 12 bases separated the two germline ends. DNA of the CDR3: TGTGCCAGCAGCCACGGGGGGGGCACTGAAGCTTTCTTT. This encodes CASSHGGGTEAFF.

CDR3 protein: CASSPLGTLSSPDTQYF. CDR3 coding DNA: TGTGCCAGCAGCCCACTTGGGACTCTAAGTTCTCCAGATACGCAGTATTTT. This rearrangement joins TRBV11-2 to TRBJ2-3; D may be TRBD2 (6 bases). Germline V gene lookup returns CDR1 SGHAT and CDR2 FQNNGV. This CDR3 is built from 17 residues. The V gene lost 5 bases and the J gene lost 4 bases, with 22 bases spanning the gap.

The V call is TRBV2, the J call TRBJ1-3, with unresolved D. Trimming took off 6 bases at V and 0 bases at J, with 15 bases between the two ends. The CDR3 consists of 16 residues. CDR1 and CDR2 from the germline V gene are SNHLY and FYNNEI. CDR3 bases: TGTGCCAGCAGGGGGAGATGGGCCCCCTCTGGAAACACCATATATTTT. As protein: CASRGRWAPSGNTIYF.

The V call is TRBV6-1, the J call TRBJ2-2; no firm D call. CDR3 length: 14 amino acids. Germline V gene sequence: CDR1 MNHNS, CDR2 SASEGT. V lost 1 base and J lost 4, with 7 bases in between. CDR3 region: CASSEDASTGELFF. CDR3 nucleotides: TGTGCCAGCAGTGAAGACGCTAGCACCGGGGAGCTGTTTTTT.

The chain is built from TRBV5-6 and TRBJ2-3; the D is unclear. The V end was cut by 1 base, the J end by 4 bases, with 7 bases between. The CDR3 runs 13 residues. CDR1 and CDR2 from the germline V gene are SGHDT and YYEEEE. The CDR3 sequence: CASSLTVPDTQYF. In DNA, the CDR3 is TGTGCCAGCAGCTTGACGGTCCCAGATACGCAGTATTTT.

This chain joins TRBV5-1 and TRBJ1-2; D unresolved. CDR3 length: 17 residues. The V end was cut by 0 bases, the J end by 2 bases, with 17 bases between. CDR1 is SGHRS, CDR2 YFSETQ, per germline. This CDR3 reads CASSLESGRDYNYGYTF. CDR3 DNA sequence: TGCGCCAGCAGCTTGGAATCGGGAAGGGATTACAACTATGGCTACACCTTC.

The chain recombines TRBV6-5 with TRBJ1-6; D is possibly TRBD1 (6 bases). The CDR3 covers 15 residues. Trimming shortened V by 8 bases and J by 7 bases, and 18 bases separated the two germline ends. Germline V gene lookup returns CDR1 MNHEY and CDR2 SVGAGI. CDR3 sequence reads: CASRQGGAQNSPLHF. CDR3 nucleotides: TGTGCCAGCCGCCAAGGGGGAGCTCAGAATTCACCCCTCCACTTT.

In this sample, this clone turned up once. V usage is TRBV2 and J usage is TRBJ1-4; D is unresolved. Deletions cut 6 bases from V and 2 bases from J, with 10 bases between. The CDR3 length is 14 residues. Germline V lookup: CDR1 SNHLY, CDR2 FYNNEI. The CDR3 loop is CASRPGLTNEKLFF. The CDR3 DNA reads TGTGCCAGCAGGCCAGGTTTGACTAATGAAAAACTGTTTTTT.